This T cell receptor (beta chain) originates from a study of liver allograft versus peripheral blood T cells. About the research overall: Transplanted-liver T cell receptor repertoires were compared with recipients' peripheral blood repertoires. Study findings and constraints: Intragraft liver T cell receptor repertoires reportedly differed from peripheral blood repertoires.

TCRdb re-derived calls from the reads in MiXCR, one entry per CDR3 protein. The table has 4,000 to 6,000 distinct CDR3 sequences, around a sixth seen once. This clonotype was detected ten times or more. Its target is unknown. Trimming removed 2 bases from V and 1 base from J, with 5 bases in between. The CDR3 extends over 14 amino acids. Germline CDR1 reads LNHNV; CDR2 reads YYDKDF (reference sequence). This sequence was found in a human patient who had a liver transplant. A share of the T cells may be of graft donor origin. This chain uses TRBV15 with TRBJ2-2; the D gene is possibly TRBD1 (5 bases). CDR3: CATSRQGNTGELFF. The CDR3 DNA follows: TGTGCCACCAGCAGACAGGGGAACACCGGGGAGCTGTTTTTT.